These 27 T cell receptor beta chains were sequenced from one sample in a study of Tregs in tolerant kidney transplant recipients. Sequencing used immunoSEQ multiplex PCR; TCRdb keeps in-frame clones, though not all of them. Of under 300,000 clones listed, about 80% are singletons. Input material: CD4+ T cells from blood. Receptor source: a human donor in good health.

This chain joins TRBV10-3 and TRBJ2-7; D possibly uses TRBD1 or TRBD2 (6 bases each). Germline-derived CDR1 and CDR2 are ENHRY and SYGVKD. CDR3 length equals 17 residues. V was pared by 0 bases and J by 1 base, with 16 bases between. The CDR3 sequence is CAISESLLAGQSYEQYF. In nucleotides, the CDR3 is TGTGCCATCAGTGAGTCCCTCCTTGCGGGACAATCCTACGAGCAGTACTTC.

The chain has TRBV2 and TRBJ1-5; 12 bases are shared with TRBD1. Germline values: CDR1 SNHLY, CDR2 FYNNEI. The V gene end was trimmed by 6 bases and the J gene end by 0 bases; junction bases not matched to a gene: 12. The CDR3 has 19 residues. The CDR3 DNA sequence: TGTGCCAGCAGAATACGTCCCGGGACAGGGGGCCATAGCAATCAGCCCCAGCATTTT. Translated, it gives CASRIRPGTGGHSNQPQHF. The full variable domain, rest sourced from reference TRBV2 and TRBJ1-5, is EPEVTQTPSHQVTQMGQEVILRCVPISNHLYFYWYRQILGQKVEFLVSFYNNEISEKSEIFDDQFSVERPDGSNFTLKIRSTKLEDSAMYFCASRIRPGTGGHSNQPQHFGDGTRLSIL.

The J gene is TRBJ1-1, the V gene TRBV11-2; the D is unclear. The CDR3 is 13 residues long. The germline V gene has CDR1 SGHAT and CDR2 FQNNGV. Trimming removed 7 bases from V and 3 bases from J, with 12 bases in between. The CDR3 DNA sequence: TGTGCCAGCATCTCTACTATGTACACTGAAGCTTTCTTT. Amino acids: CASISTMYTEAFF.

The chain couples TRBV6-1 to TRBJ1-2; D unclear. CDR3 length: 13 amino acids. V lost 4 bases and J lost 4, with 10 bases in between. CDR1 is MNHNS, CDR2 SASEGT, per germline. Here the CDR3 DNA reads TGTGCCAGCAGTGTCGGGGTTGGCTATGGCTACACCTTC. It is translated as CASSVGVGYGYTF.

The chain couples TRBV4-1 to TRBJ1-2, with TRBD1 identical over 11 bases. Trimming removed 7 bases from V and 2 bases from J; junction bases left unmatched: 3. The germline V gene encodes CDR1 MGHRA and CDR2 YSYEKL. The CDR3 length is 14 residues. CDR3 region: CASTRTGGNYGYTF. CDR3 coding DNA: TGCGCCAGCACACGGACAGGGGGCAACTATGGCTACACCTTC.

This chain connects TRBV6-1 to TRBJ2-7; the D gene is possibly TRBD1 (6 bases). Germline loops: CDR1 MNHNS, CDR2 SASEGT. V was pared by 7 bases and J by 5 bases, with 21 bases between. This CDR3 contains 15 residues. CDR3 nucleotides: TGTGCCAGCACCTTGCCCCGGACAGCCGGGGACGAGCAGTACTTC. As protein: CASTLPRTAGDEQYF.

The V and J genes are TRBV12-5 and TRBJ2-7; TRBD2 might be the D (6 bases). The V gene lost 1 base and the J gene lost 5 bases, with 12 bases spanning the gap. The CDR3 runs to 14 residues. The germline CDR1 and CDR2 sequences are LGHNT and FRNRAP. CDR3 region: CASGLGDGRNEQYF. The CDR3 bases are TGTGCTAGTGGTTTGGGGGACGGGAGAAACGAGCAGTACTTC. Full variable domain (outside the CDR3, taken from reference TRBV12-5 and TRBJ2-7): DARVTQTPRHKVTEMGQEVTMRCQPILGHNTVFWYRQTMMQGLELLAYFRNRAPLDDSGMPKDRFSAEMPDATLATLKIQPSEPRDSAVYFCASGLGDGRNEQYFGPGTRLTVT.

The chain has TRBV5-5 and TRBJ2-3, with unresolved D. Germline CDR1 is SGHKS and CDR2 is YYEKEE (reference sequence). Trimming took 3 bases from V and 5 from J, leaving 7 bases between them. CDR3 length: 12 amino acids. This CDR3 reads CASSSNGDTQYF. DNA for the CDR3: TGTGCCAGCAGCTCAAACGGAGATACGCAGTATTTT.

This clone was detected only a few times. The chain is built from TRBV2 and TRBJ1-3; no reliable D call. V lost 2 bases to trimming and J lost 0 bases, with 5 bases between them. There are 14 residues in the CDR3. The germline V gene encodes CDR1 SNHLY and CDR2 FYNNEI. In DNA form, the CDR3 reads TGTGCCAGCAGTGAACAGTTCTCTGGAAACACCATATATTTT. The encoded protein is CASSEQFSGNTIYF.

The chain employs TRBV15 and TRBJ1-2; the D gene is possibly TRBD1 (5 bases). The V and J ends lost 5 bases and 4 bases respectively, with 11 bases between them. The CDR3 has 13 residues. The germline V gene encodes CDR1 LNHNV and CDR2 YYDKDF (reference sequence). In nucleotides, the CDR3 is TGTGCCACCAGCCCCAGGGTTTCCTATGGCTACACCTTC. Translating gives CATSPRVSYGYTF. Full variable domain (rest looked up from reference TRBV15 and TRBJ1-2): DAMVIQNPRYQVTQFGKPVTLSCSQTLNHNVMYWYQQKSSQAPKLLFHYYDKDFNNEADTPDNFQSRRPNTSFCFLDIRSPGLGDTAMYLCATSPRVSYGYTFGSGTRLTVV.

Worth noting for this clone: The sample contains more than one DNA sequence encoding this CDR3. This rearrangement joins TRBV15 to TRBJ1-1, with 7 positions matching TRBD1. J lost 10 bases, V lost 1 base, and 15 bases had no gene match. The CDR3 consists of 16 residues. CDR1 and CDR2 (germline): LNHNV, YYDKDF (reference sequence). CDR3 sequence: CATSRGGTDKSKGAFF. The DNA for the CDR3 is TGTGCCACCAGCAGAGGGGGGACAGACAAGTCAAAGGGAGCTTTCTTT.

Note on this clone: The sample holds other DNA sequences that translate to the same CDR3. CDR3 nucleotides: TGTGCCAGCAGTTACCGTCCGACCACAGATACGCAGTATTTT. This encodes CASSYRPTTDTQYF. The gene calls are TRBV6-5 and TRBJ2-3; no definite D call. V lost 2 bases and J 2 bases, leaving 8 bases between the germline ends. The CDR3 runs 14 residues. Germline CDR1 is MNHEY and CDR2 is SVGAGI.

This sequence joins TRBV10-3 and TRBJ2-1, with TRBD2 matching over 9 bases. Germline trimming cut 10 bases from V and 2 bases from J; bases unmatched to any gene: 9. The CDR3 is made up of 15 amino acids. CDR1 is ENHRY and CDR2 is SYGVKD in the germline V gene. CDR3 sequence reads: CATSPTSGTYNEQFF. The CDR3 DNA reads TGTGCCACCTCTCCGACTAGCGGAACCTACAATGAGCAGTTCTTC.

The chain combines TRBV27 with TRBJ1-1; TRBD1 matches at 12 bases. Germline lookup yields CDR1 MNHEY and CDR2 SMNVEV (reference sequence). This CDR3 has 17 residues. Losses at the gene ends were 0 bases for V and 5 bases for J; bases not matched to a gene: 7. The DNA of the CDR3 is TGTGCCAGCAGTTTATCGGGGGGACAGGGGGCTCAGACTGAAGCTTTCTTT. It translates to CASSLSGGQGAQTEAFF.

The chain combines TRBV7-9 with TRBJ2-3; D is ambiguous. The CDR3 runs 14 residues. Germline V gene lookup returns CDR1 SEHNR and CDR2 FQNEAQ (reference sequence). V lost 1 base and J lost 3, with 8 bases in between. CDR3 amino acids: CASSLVGSTDTQYF. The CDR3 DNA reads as TGTGCCAGCAGCTTAGTTGGCTCAACAGATACGCAGTATTTT.

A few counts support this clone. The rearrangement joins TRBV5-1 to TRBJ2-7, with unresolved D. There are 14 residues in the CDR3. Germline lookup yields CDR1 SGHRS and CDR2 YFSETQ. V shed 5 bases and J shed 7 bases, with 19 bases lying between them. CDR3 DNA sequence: TGCGCCAGCAGTTTTAGCCCCCCGAGTGGGGAGCAGTACTTC. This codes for CASSFSPPSGEQYF.

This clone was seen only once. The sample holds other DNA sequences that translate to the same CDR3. CDR3 residues: CASSYGRKNTGELFF. The CDR3 DNA reads as TGTGCCAGCAGTTACGGCAGGAAGAACACCGGGGAGCTGTTTTTT. J is TRBJ2-2 and V is TRBV6-5; D not certain. The germline gives CDR1 MNHEY, CDR2 SVGAGI. The CDR3 sequence is 15 residues long. Deletions cut 2 bases from V and 1 base from J, with 8 bases between.

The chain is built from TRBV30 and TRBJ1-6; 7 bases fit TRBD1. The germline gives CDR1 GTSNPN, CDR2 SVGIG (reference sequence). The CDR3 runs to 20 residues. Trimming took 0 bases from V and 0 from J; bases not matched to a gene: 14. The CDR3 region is CAWSVPQGRTGFSYNSPLHF. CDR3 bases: TGTGCCTGGAGTGTACCCCAAGGGAGGACAGGATTCTCCTATAATTCACCCCTCCACTTT.

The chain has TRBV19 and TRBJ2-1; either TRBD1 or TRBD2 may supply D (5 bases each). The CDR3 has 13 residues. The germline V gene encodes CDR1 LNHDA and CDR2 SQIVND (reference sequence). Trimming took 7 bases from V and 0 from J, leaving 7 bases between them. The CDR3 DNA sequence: TGTGCCAGTATGGGGGACTCCTACAATGAGCAGTTCTTC. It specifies CASMGDSYNEQFF.

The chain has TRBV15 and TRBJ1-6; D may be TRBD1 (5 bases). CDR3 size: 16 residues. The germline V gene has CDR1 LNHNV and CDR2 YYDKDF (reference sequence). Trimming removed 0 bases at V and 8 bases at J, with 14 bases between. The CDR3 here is CATSRDPGAGHSPLHF. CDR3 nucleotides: TGTGCCACCAGCAGAGATCCGGGCGCGGGGCATTCACCCCTCCACTTT.

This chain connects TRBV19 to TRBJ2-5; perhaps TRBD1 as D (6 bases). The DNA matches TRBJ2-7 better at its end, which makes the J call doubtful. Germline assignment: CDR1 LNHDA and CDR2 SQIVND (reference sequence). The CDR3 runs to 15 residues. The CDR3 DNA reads TGTGCCAGTAGTGAGGACAGCGTGAGCTCCTACGAGCAGTACTTC. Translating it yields CASSEDSVSSYEQYF.

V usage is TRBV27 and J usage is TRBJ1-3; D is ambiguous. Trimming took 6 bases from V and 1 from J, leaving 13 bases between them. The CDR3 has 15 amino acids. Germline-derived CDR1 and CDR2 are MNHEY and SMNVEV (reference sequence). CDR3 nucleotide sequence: TGTGCCAGCAGGATGACTCCTCAGTCTGGAAACACCATATATTTT. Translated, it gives CASRMTPQSGNTIYF.

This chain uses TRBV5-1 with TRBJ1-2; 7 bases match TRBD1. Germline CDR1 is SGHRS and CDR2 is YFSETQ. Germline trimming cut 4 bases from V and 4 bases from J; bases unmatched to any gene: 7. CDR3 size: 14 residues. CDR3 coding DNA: TGCGCCAGCAGCGAGGGACAGAACCTCTATGGCTACACCTTC. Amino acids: CASSEGQNLYGYTF.

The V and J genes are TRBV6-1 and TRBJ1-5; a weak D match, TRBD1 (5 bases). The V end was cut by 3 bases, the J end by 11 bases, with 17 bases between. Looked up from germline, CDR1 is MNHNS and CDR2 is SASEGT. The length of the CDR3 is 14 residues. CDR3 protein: CASSDWGREGSQHF. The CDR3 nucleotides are TGTGCCAGCAGTGACTGGGGGAGGGAAGGTTCCCAGCATTTT.

CDR3 in amino acids: CASSQQTGPNQPQHF. For the CDR3, the DNA is TGCGCCAGCAGCCAACAGACAGGGCCTAATCAGCCCCAGCATTTT. The V and J genes are TRBV4-3 and TRBJ1-5, with 7 nucleotides matching TRBD1. CDR1 is LGHNA, CDR2 YSLEER, per germline. The CDR3 contains 15 residues. Trimming at V came to 2 bases and at J to 4 bases, leaving 5 bases not matched to a gene.

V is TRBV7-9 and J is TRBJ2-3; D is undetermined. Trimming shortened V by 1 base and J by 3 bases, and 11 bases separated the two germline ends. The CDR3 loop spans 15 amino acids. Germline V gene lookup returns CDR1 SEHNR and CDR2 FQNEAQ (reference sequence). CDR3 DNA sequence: TGTGCCAGCAGCTTAGAAGGGCTACCTACAGATACGCAGTATTTT. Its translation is CASSLEGLPTDTQYF. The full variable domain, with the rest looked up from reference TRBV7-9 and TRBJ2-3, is DTGVSQNPRHKITKRGQNVTFRCDPISEHNRLYWYRQTLGQGPEFLTYFQNEAQLEKSRLLSDRFSAERPKGSFSTLEIQRTEQGDSAMYLCASSLEGLPTDTQYFGPGTRLTVL.

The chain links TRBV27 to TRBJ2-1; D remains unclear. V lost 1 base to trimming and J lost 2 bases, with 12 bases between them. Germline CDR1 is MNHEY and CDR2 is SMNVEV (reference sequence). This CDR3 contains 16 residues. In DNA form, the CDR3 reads TGTGCCAGCAGTTTATATCCTGGGATTGCCTACAATGAGCAGTTCTTC. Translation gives CASSLYPGIAYNEQFF.